This entry is about one T cell receptor beta chain. The data originate from a study of blood T cell repertoires in COVID-19. On the study more broadly: The samples span acute and convalescent COVID-19 from the United States, Italy and Spain. In each case, the material was cDNA or gDNA derived from T cells, B-cell-depleted T cells, or PBMCs.

Per the original methods: Nucleated cell number was recorded as an estimate derived from reference gene primer amplification. Only in-frame clones appear in the TCRdb table, and some are missing; sequencing was by immunoSEQ multiplex PCR. V, J and clone size are taken as reported in that table, and D and trimming were inferred from the DNA itself. The data hold fewer than 200,000 clones, with 70% to 90% observed a single time. CDR3 size: 14 residues. Unmatched junction bases numbered 8, after V lost 5 bases and J lost 5 bases. The V gene's germline CDR1 is MNHEY and CDR2 SMNVEV (reference sequence). The chain recombines TRBV27 with TRBJ2-7, with 8 bases matching TRBD1. The sequence came from a man between 40 and 49 years old with acute or convalescent COVID-19. Sequenced sample: peripheral blood. The CDR3 loop reads CASSRTGSRNEQYF. CDR3 nucleotides: TGTGCCAGCAGTCGGACAGGGTCGCGGAACGAGCAGTACTTC.